This is a list of T cell receptor beta chains from one sample in a study of a mutant IDH1 vaccine in newly diagnosed glioma. Method: immunoSEQ multiplex PCR; TCRdb's copy keeps in-frame clones and lacks some. The data show about 38,000 clones, 75% to 85% seen once. Antigens of these TCRs are unknown. The input for sequencing was PBMCs, taken from a glioma patient whose treatment included an IDH1 peptide vaccine. The source is a man aged 40-50 years with glioma. The CDR3 runs from the conserved cysteine through the conserved F or W. A D gene is named only where the DNA matches it firmly. Clone size is not always given. Where it is, it says once, few, many or a class for expanded clones.

clone_size j_call d_call v_call cdr3_aa cdr3_nt
- TRBJ2-2 - TRBV12-5 CASGFQSKDTGELFF TGTGCTAGTGGTTTCCAGAGTAAGGACACCGGGGAGCTGTTTTTT
once TRBJ2-7 - TRBV14 CASSQRGRSSYEQYF TGTGCCAGCAGCCAACGGGGCCGGAGCTCCTACGAGCAGTACTTC
- TRBJ2-5 TRBD2 TRBV4-2 CASSQVRTSGEETQYF TGTGCCAGCAGCCAAGTCCGGACTAGCGGGGAGGAGACCCAGTACTTC
few TRBJ1-5 TRBD1 TRBV4-1 CASSQGGQGYSNQPQHF TGCGCCAGCAGCCAGGGGGGACAGGGGTATAGCAATCAGCCCCAGCATTTT
medium-sized TRBJ1-1 - TRBV29-1 CSVYPEAFF TGCAGCGTGTACCCCGAAGCTTTCTTT
- TRBJ2-4 TRBD2 TRBV4-2 CASSQAASGGARAKNIQYF TGTGCCAGCAGCCAAGCCGCTAGCGGGGGGGCTAGGGCCAAAAACATTCAGTACTTC
- TRBJ2-7 - TRBV7-2 CASSPRGFDRAYEQYF TGTGCCAGCAGCCCAAGAGGGTTTGACCGTGCCTACGAGCAGTACTTC
- TRBJ1-5 - TRBV6-6 CASSLSVAGSQPQHF TGTGCCAGCAGTTTGTCGGTAGCTGGGAGTCAGCCCCAGCATTTT
- TRBJ2-7 - TRBV10-3 CVISEMRGSYEQYF TGTGTCATCAGTGAGATGCGCGGATCCTACGAGCAGTACTTC
once TRBJ2-7 - TRBV12-5 CASSRPGQGLGYEQYF TGTGCTAGTAGTAGGCCGGGACAAGGTCTCGGATACGAGCAGTACTTC
- TRBJ2-3 - TRBV5-1 CASSLRGLSTDTQYF TGCGCCAGCAGCTTGAGGGGACTCAGCACAGATACGCAGTATTTT
- TRBJ1-5 TRBD1 TRBV6-6 CASSYSQTGGQPQHF TGTGCCAGCAGTTACTCCCAAACAGGGGGTCAGCCCCAGCATTTT
- TRBJ2-1 TRBD2 TRBV9 CASSADPASGYNEQFF TGTGCCAGCAGCGCAGACCCCGCTAGCGGGTACAATGAGCAGTTCTTC
once TRBJ2-2 TRBD1 TRBV2 CASRLGQGSTGELFF TGTGCCAGCAGGCTGGGACAGGGGAGCACCGGGGAGCTGTTTTTT
- TRBJ2-1 TRBD2 TRBV5-4 CASSLFSGRSYNEQFF TGTGCCAGCAGCTTGTTTAGCGGGAGATCCTACAATGAGCAGTTCTTC
- TRBJ2-7 TRBD2 TRBV2 CASSRSGGGYEQYF TGTGCCAGCAGCCGCAGCGGGGGAGGTTACGAGCAGTACTTC
- TRBJ2-1 - TRBV15 CATSRGKDLGLNEQFF TGTGCCACCAGCAGAGGAAAAGATCTGGGCCTCAATGAGCAGTTCTTC
- TRBJ1-1 TRBD1 TRBV18 CASSPDRGTEAFF TGTGCCAGCTCACCAGACAGGGGCACTGAAGCTTTCTTT
- TRBJ2-6 - TRBV7-2 CASSSSAGMGSGANVLTF TGTGCCAGCAGCTCCTCCGCAGGGATGGGCTCTGGGGCCAACGTCCTGACTTTC
- TRBJ2-1 - TRBV27 CASSLLGGEQFF TGTGCCAGCAGTTTGCTAGGGGGTGAGCAGTTCTTC
- TRBJ2-3 TRBD2 TRBV4-3 CASSQDATSGGAADTQYF TGCGCCAGCAGCCAAGATGCGACTAGCGGGGGGGCGGCAGATACGCAGTATTTT
- TRBJ1-5 TRBD1 TRBV7-6 CASSLGTVEDQPQHF TGTGCCAGCAGCTTGGGGACAGTGGAGGATCAGCCCCAGCATTTT
- TRBJ2-1 TRBD2 TRBV11-1 CASSLQRGSYNEQFF TGTGCCAGCAGCTTACAGCGGGGCTCCTACAATGAGCAGTTCTTC
- TRBJ1-2 - TRBV21-1 CASSKALWDSYGYTF TGTGCCAGCAGCAAAGCGCTTTGGGACAGCTATGGCTACACCTTC
- TRBJ2-7 - TRBV7-2 CASSFDPSSEQYF TGTGCCAGCAGTTTCGACCCAAGCAGCGAGCAGTACTTC
- TRBJ2-2 - TRBV9 CASRSGGANTGELFF TGTGCCAGCAGGTCCGGGGGCGCGAACACCGGGGAGCTGTTTTTT
- TRBJ2-7 - TRBV7-2 CASSPLPFYEQYF TGTGCCAGCAGCCCACTCCCTTTCTACGAGCAGTACTTC
few TRBJ1-4 - TRBV30 CAWSVQAQGPQKLFF TGTGCCTGGAGTGTACAGGCCCAGGGTCCGCAAAAACTGTTTTTT
few TRBJ1-1 - TRBV27 CASSLSYPGNTAFF TGTGCCAGCAGTTTATCGTATCCCGGTAACACGGCTTTCTTT
- TRBJ1-2 TRBD1 TRBV5-4 CASSLSGQGLGGYTF TGTGCCAGCAGCTTGTCGGGACAGGGGTTGGGTGGCTACACCTTC
- TRBJ2-1 - TRBV7-2 CASSLATGTREQFF TGTGCCAGCAGCTTAGCAACCGGAACTCGGGAGCAGTTCTTC
- TRBJ1-3 TRBD1 TRBV19 CASSIRGPGNTIYF TGTGCCAGTAGTATAAGGGGGCCTGGAAACACCATATATTTT
- TRBJ2-1 - TRBV9 CASSVTPNYRSNEQFF TGTGCCAGCAGCGTTACCCCAAATTATAGGTCCAATGAGCAGTTCTTC
- TRBJ2-3 - TRBV4-3 CASSPAQRINTDTQYF TGCGCCAGCAGCCCCGCGCAAAGGATAAACACAGATACGCAGTATTTT
- TRBJ1-4 TRBD1 TRBV11-2 CASSQRQGAVTNEKLFF TGTGCCAGCAGCCAGCGACAGGGGGCGGTAACTAATGAAAAACTGTTTTTT
- TRBJ2-1 TRBD1 TRBV4-3 CASSPDRETDNEQFF TGCGCCAGCAGCCCCGACAGGGAAACTGACAATGAGCAGTTCTTC
- TRBJ1-2 - TRBV7-2 CASSYRGDSPLYGYTF TGTGCCAGCAGCTACCGGGGCGACAGCCCTCTCTATGGCTACACCTTC
- TRBJ2-3 - TRBV6-5 CASSYSFHTGADTQYF TGTGCCAGCAGTTACTCGTTCCACACCGGGGCAGATACGCAGTATTTT
medium-sized TRBJ2-3 TRBD2 TRBV5-1 CASSSSSGSSTDTQYF TGCGCCAGCAGCTCCTCTAGCGGTTCTAGCACAGATACGCAGTATTTT
- TRBJ1-1 - TRBV7-2 CASRFFGRRNTEAFF TGTGCCAGCAGATTCTTCGGTCGCCGGAACACTGAAGCTTTCTTT
- TRBJ2-2 - TRBV4-3 CASSPGLNTGELFF TGCGCCAGCAGCCCAGGCCTTAACACCGGGGAGCTGTTTTTT
few TRBJ1-1 TRBD1 TRBV11-1 CASSPRKGTGDEAFF TGTGCCAGCAGCCCCAGAAAAGGGACAGGGGATGAAGCTTTCTTT
- TRBJ2-3 - TRBV5-4 CASSRSSRDTQYF TGTGCCAGCAGCCGGAGTTCTCGAGATACGCAGTATTTT
- TRBJ2-1 TRBD1 TRBV5-1 CASSPGTGANEQFF TGCGCCAGCAGCCCCGGGACAGGGGCCAATGAGCAGTTCTTC
- TRBJ1-4 TRBD1 TRBV7-2 CASSLLVGQGLNEKLFF TGTGCCAGCAGCTTACTTGTAGGACAGGGGCTGAATGAAAAACTGTTTTTT
few TRBJ2-6 - TRBV7-9 CASSSGAGANVLTF TGTGCCAGCAGCTCAGGGGCTGGGGCCAACGTCCTGACTTTC
- TRBJ1-1 - TRBV4-3 CASSQDPAGPNTEAFF TGCGCCAGCAGCCAAGATCCGGCGGGGCCGAACACTGAAGCTTTCTTT
- TRBJ1-2 - TRBV7-6 CASSANLDSLYGYTF TGTGCCAGCAGCGCAAATTTGGACAGCCTCTATGGCTACACCTTC
- TRBJ2-7 - TRBV6-4 CASSDDSSYEQYF TGTGCCAGCAGTGATGACAGCTCCTACGAGCAGTACTTC
- TRBJ2-2 TRBD2 TRBV19 CATLQSGGAITGELFF TGTGCCACCCTCCAAAGCGGGGGGGCTATCACCGGGGAGCTGTTTTTT
- TRBJ2-7 TRBD1 TRBV5-8 CASRGTGPSYEQYF TGTGCCAGCAGAGGGACAGGGCCGTCCTACGAGCAGTACTTC
- TRBJ1-1 - TRBV6-5 CAINVGGNTEAFF TGTGCCATCAACGTCGGGGGGAACACTGAAGCTTTCTTT
- TRBJ1-4 TRBD1 TRBV25-1 CASNTGGLATNEKLFF TGTGCCAGCAATACAGGGGGCCTTGCAACTAATGAAAAACTGTTTTTT
- TRBJ2-3 - TRBV5-4 CASSLAWGQGGHTDTQYF TGTGCCAGCAGCTTGGCGTGGGGGCAGGGCGGGCACACAGATACGCAGTATTTT
- TRBJ1-1 - TRBV19 CASSTRQPNTEAFF TGTGCCAGTAGTACCCGACAGCCGAACACTGAAGCTTTCTTT
- TRBJ1-1 TRBD1 TRBV5-5 CASSAQGGNTEAFF TGTGCCAGCAGCGCCCAGGGGGGGAACACTGAAGCTTTCTTT